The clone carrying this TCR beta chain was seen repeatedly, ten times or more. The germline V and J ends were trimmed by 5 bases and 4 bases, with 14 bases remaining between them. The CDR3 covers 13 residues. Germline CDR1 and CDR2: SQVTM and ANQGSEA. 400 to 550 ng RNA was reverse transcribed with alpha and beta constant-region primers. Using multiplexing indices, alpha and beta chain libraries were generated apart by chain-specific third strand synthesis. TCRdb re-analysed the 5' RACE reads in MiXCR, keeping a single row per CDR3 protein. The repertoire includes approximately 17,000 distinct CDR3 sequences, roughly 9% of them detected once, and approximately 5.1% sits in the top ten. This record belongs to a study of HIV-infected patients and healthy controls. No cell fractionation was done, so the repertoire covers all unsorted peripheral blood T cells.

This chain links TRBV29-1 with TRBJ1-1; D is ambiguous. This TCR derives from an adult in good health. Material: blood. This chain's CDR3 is CSVQRAVGTEAFF. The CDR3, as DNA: TGCAGCGTTCAAAGGGCGGTGGGCACTGAAGCTTTCTTT.